The next 23 T cell receptor beta chains were all read from a single sample in a study of blood T cell repertoires in COVID-19. The repertoire was sequenced with immunoSEQ multiplex PCR; TCRdb's copy has only in-frame clones and lacks some. The sample yields 25,000 to 40,000 clones, roughly 87% seen once. What was sequenced was peripheral blood. The origin of the receptors is a man in his 70s with active or convalescent COVID-19.

The chain joins TRBV19 to TRBJ2-7; D is perhaps TRBD1 (6 bases). Trimming pared 10 bases from V and 2 bases from J, leaving 18 bases between. The CDR3 contains 14 residues. Germline loops: CDR1 LNHDA, CDR2 SQIVND (reference sequence). CDR3 in amino acids: CATSKTGVPYEQYF. The CDR3 coding sequence is TGTGCCACCTCTAAGACAGGCGTCCCCTACGAGCAGTACTTC.

This clone has a single count. The chain combines TRBV7-2 with TRBJ2-5; the match to TRBD2 covers 9 bases. CDR3 length: 15 residues. The V and J ends lost 3 bases and 5 bases, in that order; junction bases with no gene match: 7. Per germline, CDR1 SGHTA and CDR2 FQGNSA. For the CDR3, the DNA is TGTGCCAGCAGCTTGGGTAGCGGGGGTGTGGAGACCCAGTACTTC. Its translation is CASSLGSGGVETQYF.

The chain uses TRBV11-3 and TRBJ2-2; perhaps TRBD2 as D (6 bases). Per the germline V gene, CDR1 is SGHNT and CDR2 is YENEEA. The CDR3 extends over 15 amino acids. Trimming shortened V by 1 base and J by 4 bases, and 10 bases separated the two germline ends. Written as DNA, the CDR3 is TGTGCCAGCAGCTTAGGCGGGACCATCACCGGGGAGCTGTTTTTT. This encodes CASSLGGTITGELFF.

This chain connects TRBV19 to TRBJ2-1; 9 bases are shared with TRBD1. The V gene's germline CDR1 is LNHDA and CDR2 SQIVND (reference sequence). The CDR3 loop spans 13 amino acids. Trimming cost V 2 bases and J 14 bases; bases outside gene matches: 7. The CDR3: CASSIIKGQGEFF. CDR3 coding DNA: TGTGCCAGTAGTATAATAAAGGGACAGGGAGAGTTCTTC.

This chain uses TRBV6-5 with TRBJ2-3; 10 bases are a match to TRBD1. Germline-derived CDR1 and CDR2 are MNHEY and SVGAGI. CDR3 length: 14 residues. The junction had 9 bases not matched to a gene; V was cut back by 8 bases and J by 7 bases. The CDR3, as DNA: TGTGCCAGCGAACGGGGGGACAGGGGACATACGCAGTATTTT. This codes for CASERGDRGHTQYF.

The V and J genes are TRBV6-5 and TRBJ2-7; 7 nucleotides align to TRBD1. There are 13 residues in the CDR3. V was clipped by 5 bases and J by 6 bases; unmatched bases: 7. Germline CDR1 reads MNHEY; CDR2 reads SVGAGI. Here the CDR3 DNA reads TGTGCCAGCAGTCCTCAGGGGGTAGGCGAGCAGTACTTC. Encoded protein: CASSPQGVGEQYF.

V is TRBV4-2 and J is TRBJ2-7; TRBD1 matches 9 bases. Germline V gives CDR1 LGHNA, CDR2 YNFKEQ. The CDR3 is 14 amino acids. Trimming took 1 base from V and 4 from J; bases not matched to a gene: 2. The CDR3 DNA is TGTGCCAGCAGCCAAGTGGGGACAGGGTACGAGCAGTACTTC. Amino acids: CASSQVGTGYEQYF.

CDR3 loop: CASSVSWAGVYGYTF. CDR3 coding DNA: TGTGCCAGCAGCGTTAGCTGGGCAGGGGTCTATGGCTACACCTTC. V gene TRBV9 combines with J gene TRBJ1-2; tentative D call: TRBD1 (6 bases). The germline CDR1 and CDR2 sequences are SGDLS and YYNGEE. Trimming stripped 2 bases from V and 4 bases from J, with 15 bases between. This CDR3 has 15 residues.

Comment on this clone: The junction departs from germline at one end; a sequencing error may be responsible. The CDR3 sequence: CASTLTGGAAYGYTF. CDR3 coding DNA: TGTGCCAGCACTTTAACAGGGGGCGCGGCCTATGGCTACACCTTC. V is TRBV27 and J is TRBJ1-2, with 9 bases aligning to TRBD1. The CDR3 contains 15 residues. Germline loops: CDR1 MNHEY, CDR2 SMNVEV (reference sequence).

V is TRBV5-4 and J is TRBJ1-2, with TRBD1 as a possible D gene (6 bases). Germline CDR1 reads SGHNT; CDR2 reads YYREEE (reference sequence). V was cut by 4 bases and J by 4 bases, with 17 bases left in between. The CDR3 contains 15 residues. CDR3 sequence reads: CASSRSSGGSYGYTF. The CDR3 DNA reads as TGTGCCAGCAGCAGGTCGAGCGGGGGCAGCTATGGCTACACCTTC.

The V and J genes are TRBV18 and TRBJ2-2, with D possibly matching TRBD2 (6 bases). CDR3 size: 16 residues. V was cut by 3 bases and J by 2 bases, with 13 bases left in between. CDR1 and CDR2 (germline): KGHSH, LQKENI. This chain's CDR3 is CASSPAGIPNTGELFF. The DNA for the CDR3 is TGTGCCAGCTCACCGGCGGGAATTCCCAACACCGGGGAGCTGTTTTTT.

The CDR3 region is CATSRGLDRGLEPQHF. The CDR3 coding sequence is TGTGCCACCAGCAGAGGCCTCGACAGGGGGCTTGAGCCCCAGCATTTT. V gene TRBV15 combines with J gene TRBJ1-5; 10 bases agree with TRBD1. Trimming at V came to 1 base and at J to 8 bases, leaving 8 bases not matched to a gene. Germline CDR1 LNHNV, CDR2 YYDKDF (reference sequence). This CDR3 has 16 amino acids.

The chain carries TRBV4-1 and TRBJ2-3; a weak D match, TRBD2 (6 bases). Germline lookup yields CDR1 MGHRA and CDR2 YSYEKL. With 1 base removed from V and 1 base from J, the gap between germline ends came to 6 bases. The CDR3 contains 14 residues. CDR3: CASSQGGGTDTQYF. CDR3 nucleotide sequence: TGCGCCAGCAGCCAAGGGGGGGGCACAGATACGCAGTATTTT.

V usage is TRBV5-1 and J usage is TRBJ1-2; D might be TRBD1 (6 bases). Germline V gene sequence: CDR1 SGHRS, CDR2 YFSETQ. V lost 0 bases, J lost 4 bases, and 13 bases lay in between. The CDR3 covers 15 residues. The chain's CDR3 is CASSLAGQRLYGYTF. The DNA for the CDR3 is TGCGCCAGCAGCTTGGCCGGACAGCGACTCTATGGCTACACCTTC.

V gene TRBV3-1 (or the pseudogene TRBV3-2) combines with J gene TRBJ1-5; D may be TRBD1 (5 bases). Germline loops: CDR1 LGHDT, CDR2 YNNKEL (reference sequence). The CDR3 has 12 residues. With 3 bases removed from V and 11 bases from J, the gap between germline ends came to 11 bases. The CDR3 coding sequence is TGTGCCAGCAGCCAGGCAGGGTCGGCCCAGCATTTT. Translated: CASSQAGSAQHF.

The CDR3 region has the DNA TGCGCCAGCAGCGGACAGGGAAATCGCTATGGCTACACCTTC. This codes for CASSGQGNRYGYTF. The J gene is TRBJ1-2, the V gene TRBV5-1; 8 bases line up with TRBD1. CDR1 is SGHRS, CDR2 YFSETQ, per germline. This CDR3 has 14 amino acids. Trimming took 4 bases from V and 4 from J; bases not matched to a gene: 6.

V is TRBV5-1 and J is TRBJ1-1; D is undetermined. This CDR3 has 13 residues. Germline CDR1 and CDR2: SGHRS and YFSETQ. V lost 3 bases, J lost 4 bases, and 10 bases lay in between. In DNA, the CDR3 is TGCGCCAGCAGCTCCAATACCGGCACTGAAGCTTTCTTT. This translates into CASSSNTGTEAFF.

The chain links TRBV5-1 to TRBJ2-1; tentatively, D is TRBD2 (6 bases). V lost 4 bases and J 1 base, leaving 12 bases between the germline ends. Germline V gene sequence: CDR1 SGHRS, CDR2 YFSETQ. This CDR3 is built from 15 residues. This CDR3 is CASSRGTESYNEQFF. The DNA for the CDR3 is TGCGCCAGCAGCCGCGGGACTGAATCCTACAATGAGCAGTTCTTC.

The J gene is TRBJ1-2, the V gene TRBV4-1; D not resolved. V dropped 1 base and J dropped 7 bases, with 22 bases sitting between them. This CDR3 comprises 17 residues. Per the germline V gene, CDR1 is MGHRA and CDR2 is YSYEKL. The CDR3 loop reads CASSQGFSGHLMPGYTF. DNA for the CDR3: TGCGCCAGCAGCCAAGGGTTCAGCGGCCACCTAATGCCTGGCTACACCTTC.

The genes are TRBV7-9 and TRBJ2-1; D remains ambiguous. Trimming stripped 0 bases from V and 5 bases from J, with 5 bases between. Germline CDR1 is SEHNR and CDR2 is FQNEAQ (reference sequence). CDR3 size: 13 residues. This CDR3 is CASSLAYDNEQFF. The CDR3 coding sequence is TGTGCCAGCAGCTTAGCCTATGACAATGAGCAGTTCTTC. Full variable domain (rest looked up from reference TRBV7-9 and TRBJ2-1): DTGVSQNPRHKITKRGQNVTFRCDPISEHNRLYWYRQTLGQGPEFLTYFQNEAQLEKSRLLSDRFSAERPKGSFSTLEIQRTEQGDSAMYLCASSLAYDNEQFFGPGTRLTVL.

This clone was detected once. The chain has TRBV5-1 and TRBJ2-5; the match to TRBD2 covers 8 bases. V dropped 4 bases and J dropped 5; count of bases not matched to a gene: 4. Germline loops: CDR1 SGHRS, CDR2 YFSETQ. CDR3 size: 13 residues. The CDR3 reads CASSPLAAETQYF. CDR3 nucleotide sequence: TGCGCCAGCAGCCCACTAGCGGCGGAGACCCAGTACTTC.

The V gene is TRBV18, the J gene TRBJ1-2, with D possibly being TRBD1 (6 bases). The CDR3 runs to 15 residues. Germline V gene data show CDR1 as KGHSH and CDR2 as LQKENI. The V gene lost 2 bases and the J gene lost 3 bases, with 13 bases spanning the gap. The CDR3 here is CASSPEQGTDYGYTF. CDR3 nucleotides: TGTGCCAGCTCACCAGAACAGGGAACAGACTATGGCTACACCTTC.

The V gene is TRBV11-2, the J gene TRBJ2-5, with TRBD1 matching over 9 bases. Germline V lookup: CDR1 SGHAT, CDR2 FQNNGV. The CDR3 runs 15 residues. The V segment lost 3 bases and the J segment 5 bases; nucleotides outside the gene matches: 7. DNA for the CDR3: TGTGCCAGCAGCTTCGACACAGGGGGCTTTGAGACCCAGTACTTC. Translation: CASSFDTGGFETQYF.